This T cell receptor beta chain derives from a study of shared clonotypes between healthy human individuals. Study-level findings and limits: On the whole, naive subsets had larger estimated richness than memory subsets had. Non-shared clonotypes were found to have lower generation probabilities than the clonotypes that were shared by all four of the sorted-subset donors. Deeper or shallower sequencing was expected to change how clonotypes are shared among donors. The sharing of 4.5% to 5.5% of naive CD4 clonotypes was seen across a handful of donors.

Trimming at V came to 3 bases and at J to 5 bases, leaving 6 bases not matched to a gene. Germline CDR1 is LNHDA and CDR2 is SQIVND (reference sequence). This CDR3 spans 17 amino acids. Clones were read by immunoSEQ multiplex PCR, and TCRdb kept only the in-frame ones, dropping some. The profile shows approximately 590,000 clones, roughly 95% of them singletons. Naive CD8 populations comprised CD45RO-negative cells positively selected for CCR7, excluding terminally differentiated effector memory CD45RA+ cells. About this clone itself: Its matching antigen is unknown.

The TCR originated in a woman younger than 45 in good health. The sequencing input was naive CD8+ T cells sorted from blood. V usage is TRBV19 and J usage is TRBJ2-1; 14 nucleotides agree with TRBD2. This CDR3 is CASSMGLAGVLDNEQFF. As DNA, the CDR3 is TGTGCCAGTAGTATGGGACTAGCGGGAGTTCTAGACAATGAGCAGTTCTTC.